Below, one T cell receptor beta chain is given with its context. Its antigen is currently unknown. Using the 5' RACE reads, TCRdb records one entry per CDR3 protein without DNA. The sample has about 380,000 distinct CDR3 sequences. This record belongs to a study of T cells expressing NK-cell markers. Study in general: The TCR beta repertoires were obtained from sorted CD3+CD56+NKG2C+, CD3+CD56+NKG2C- and CD3+CD56-NKG2C+ T cells.

General observations from the study: These clonotypes also led the CD3+CD56-NKG2C+ fraction in several donors.

Germline CDR1 SGHKS, CDR2 YYEKEE (reference sequence). This CDR3 spans 15 amino acids. The source is a man between 18 and 69 years old in good health. Input material: blood T cells: a sorted CD56 or NKG2C T cell subset, CD4+ or CD8+ T cells, or bulk PBMC T cells (not recorded which). This chain joins TRBV5-5 and TRBJ2-2; the D gene TCRdb calls, TRBD1, cannot be checked with no DNA. The CDR3 loop reads CASSFRTGGTGELFF.